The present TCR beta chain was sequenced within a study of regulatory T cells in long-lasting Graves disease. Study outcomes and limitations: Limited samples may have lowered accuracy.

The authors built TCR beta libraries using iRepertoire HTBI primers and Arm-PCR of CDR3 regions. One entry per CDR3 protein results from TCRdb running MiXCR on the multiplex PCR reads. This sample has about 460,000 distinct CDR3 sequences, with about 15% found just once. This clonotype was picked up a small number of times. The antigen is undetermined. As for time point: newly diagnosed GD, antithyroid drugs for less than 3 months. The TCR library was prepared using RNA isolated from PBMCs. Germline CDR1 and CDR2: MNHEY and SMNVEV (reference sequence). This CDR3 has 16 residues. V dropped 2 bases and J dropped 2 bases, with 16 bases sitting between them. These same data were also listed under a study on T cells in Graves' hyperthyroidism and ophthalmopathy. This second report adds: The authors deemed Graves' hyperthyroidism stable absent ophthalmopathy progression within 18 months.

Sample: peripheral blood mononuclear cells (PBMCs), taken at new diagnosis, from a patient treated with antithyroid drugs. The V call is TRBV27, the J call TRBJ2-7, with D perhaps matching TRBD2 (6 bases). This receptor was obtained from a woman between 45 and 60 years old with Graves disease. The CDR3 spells CASSLGGTLSPYEQYF. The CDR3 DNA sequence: TGTGCCAGCAGTTTAGGGGGGACTTTATCCCCCTACGAGCAGTACTTC.